The entry below gives a single T cell receptor beta chain sequence along with its context. In the source study's methods: Reference gene primers were amplified, and this amplification served to estimate nucleated cell counts. The assay was immunoSEQ multiplex PCR, and TCRdb's table has in-frame clones only and misses some. V and J calls and clone size follow that table, whereas D and trimming were derived from the DNA. The table lists roughly 110,000 clones, approximately 80% of them singletons. This specimen comes from a study of blood T cell repertoires in COVID-19. Study-wide context: Both acute and convalescent COVID-19 samples were obtained from the United States, Italy and Spain.

Germline lookup yields CDR1 SGHRS and CDR2 YFSETQ. The CDR3 has 13 amino acids. V lost 2 bases and J lost 10, with 13 bases in between. This rearrangement joins TRBV5-1 to TRBJ2-1, with D perhaps matching TRBD2 (6 bases). The source of this sequence is a man in his 70s with acute or convalescent COVID-19. The sequencing input was peripheral blood. The CDR3 DNA follows: TGCGCCAGCAGCTTAGACCCGGGACTGGAGCAGTTCTTC. The encoded protein is CASSLDPGLEQFF.